These 31 T cell receptor beta chains were all obtained from the same sample, sequenced in a study of beta chain features in type 1 diabetes (dated by TCRdb to 2017 to 2018). The library was built by means of the immunoSEQ multiplex PCR assay. All of the isolated RNA was reverse transcribed with the High Capacity cDNA Reverse Transcription Kit, so expressed TCRB transcripts were sequenced. TCRdb's version of the immuneACCESS table is confined to in-frame rearrangements and falls short of the full clone set. An unresolved V gene accounts for under half of the shortfall where checked; the remainder is of unknown origin. Recorded for this sample are a few hundred thousand clones; over 13% of them occurred a single time. The ten largest clones represent roughly 0.017% of the sample. Sequencing used naive CD4+ T cells from blood. What this sample's cell subset or site label stands for: true naive CD4+ T cells. Receptors originate from a woman younger than 30 in good health.

The chain joins TRBV7-2 to TRBJ1-4; TRBD1 aligns across 8 bases. This CDR3 is 15 amino acids long. The V segment lost 3 bases and the J segment 8 bases; nucleotides outside the gene matches: 8. Looked up from germline, CDR1 is SGHTA and CDR2 is FQGNSA. The CDR3 coding sequence is TGTGCCAGCAGCTTCGACAGGGGAGGAGGCGAAAAACTGTTTTTT. It encodes CASSFDRGGGEKLFF.

This clone has a handful of counts. The chain recombines TRBV4-1 with TRBJ2-3; 7 bases map to TRBD2. Unmatched junction bases numbered 5, after V lost 0 bases and J lost 2 bases. The V gene's germline CDR1 is MGHRA and CDR2 YSYEKL. This CDR3 is built from 16 residues. The CDR3, as DNA: TGCGCCAGCAGCCAAGATCAAGCGGGATTCACAGATACGCAGTATTTT. It is translated as CASSQDQAGFTDTQYF.

The chain employs TRBV13 and TRBJ2-7, with 8 bases fitting TRBD1. Germline V gene data show CDR1 as PRHDT and CDR2 as FYEKMQ (reference sequence). The CDR3 has 15 amino acids. Germline trimming cut 5 bases from V and 7 bases from J; bases unmatched to any gene: 13. CDR3 loop: CASSIRDRTGEEQYF. CDR3 nucleotide sequence: TGTGCCAGCAGCATCCGGGACAGGACCGGGGAAGAGCAGTACTTC.

There are a few counts of this clone. The V call is TRBV15, the J call TRBJ1-4; TRBD1 agrees at 10 bases. The length of the CDR3 is 16 residues. After removal of 3 bases from V and 10 bases from J, the junction contained 11 bases not matched to a gene. From germline, CDR1 is LNHNV and CDR2 YYDKDF (reference sequence). The CDR3 DNA follows: TGTGCCACCAGCAGTCCGACAGGGGGCTTACTGCGAAAACTGTTTTTT. It specifies CATSSPTGGLLRKLFF. The whole variable domain, remainder taken from reference TRBV15 and TRBJ1-4, is DAMVIQNPRYQVTQFGKPVTLSCSQTLNHNVMYWYQQKSSQAPKLLFHYYDKDFNNEADTPDNFQSRRPNTSFCFLDIRSPGLGDTAMYLCATSSPTGGLLRKLFFGSGTQLSVL.

The chain links TRBV5-4 to TRBJ1-1; 8 bases match TRBD1. The CDR3 has 19 amino acids. V shed 0 bases and J 5 bases; nucleotides not matched to a gene: 18. CDR1 and CDR2 from the germline V gene are SGHNT and YYREEE (reference sequence). In DNA form, the CDR3 reads TGTGCCAGCAGCTTGGTCACCGGACAGGGAATGGGACCGAGAACTGAAGCTTTCTTT. As protein: CASSLVTGQGMGPRTEAFF.

This clone was counted only a few times. CDR3 coding DNA: TGTGCCAGCAGTCCCGGACAAGTGATCTCCTACGAGCAGTACTTC. It encodes CASSPGQVISYEQYF. The chain recombines TRBV28 with TRBJ2-7, with TRBD1 as a possible D gene (5 bases). Germline V gene sequence: CDR1 MDHEN, CDR2 SYDVKM. This CDR3 is built from 15 residues. With 5 bases removed from V and 0 bases from J, the gap between germline ends came to 14 bases.

This clone was seen a few times. The chain is built from TRBV14 and TRBJ2-4; weak D call: TRBD1 (5 bases). Germline CDR1 is SGHDN and CDR2 is FVKESK. V lost 2 bases and J 6 bases, leaving 8 bases between the germline ends. This CDR3 is built from 13 residues. CDR3 in DNA: TGTGCCAGCAGCCAAACAGGACCAAACATTCAGTACTTC. This codes for CASSQTGPNIQYF.

The chain joins TRBV18 to TRBJ2-5; TRBD2 is a possible D gene (6 bases). Germline loops: CDR1 KGHSH, CDR2 LQKENI. V was cut by 4 bases and J by 5 bases, with 17 bases left in between. CDR3 size: 15 residues. CDR3 region: CASSLAGSTEETQYF. CDR3 nucleotide sequence: TGTGCCAGCTCACTGGCGGGGAGTACGGAGGAGACCCAGTACTTC.

The V call is TRBV30, the J call TRBJ1-1; the match to TRBD1 covers 7 bases. The germline V gene encodes CDR1 GTSNPN and CDR2 SVGIG (reference sequence). There are 14 residues in the CDR3. The J segment lost 1 base and the V segment lost 2 bases, leaving 4 bases of the junction unmatched. As DNA, the CDR3 is TGTGCCTGGAGTTCCGGGACAGCGAACACTGAAGCTTTCTTT. Its protein product is CAWSSGTANTEAFF.

The sample holds a few counts of this clone. The rearrangement links TRBV5-1 to TRBJ2-7; 8 nucleotides line up with TRBD1. The V segment lost 7 bases and the J segment 3 bases; nucleotides outside the gene matches: 9. Germline-derived CDR1 and CDR2 are SGHRS and YFSETQ. This CDR3 has 14 amino acids. CDR3 DNA sequence: TGCGCCAGCGCGTCCGGGACAGGTTTCTACGAGCAGTACTTC. As protein: CASASGTGFYEQYF.

The CDR3 DNA follows: TGTGCCAGCAGCCCGGGAGCGGGGCATAGGGGCTACACCTTC. Amino acid sequence: CASSPGAGHRGYTF. The rearrangement links TRBV5-6 to TRBJ1-2, with D maybe TRBD1 (5 bases). The CDR3 is 14 residues long. The germline V and J ends were trimmed by 4 bases and 8 bases, with 18 bases remaining between them. Germline V gives CDR1 SGHDT, CDR2 YYEEEE.

V usage is TRBV30 and J usage is TRBJ1-5; no firm D call. This CDR3 region has 14 residues. Germline assignment: CDR1 GTSNPN and CDR2 SVGIG (reference sequence). The V end was cut by 2 bases, the J end by 0 bases, with 8 bases between. The CDR3, as DNA: TGTGCCTGGAGTTCATTAGATAGCAATCAGCCCCAGCATTTT. Translated: CAWSSLDSNQPQHF.

The chain carries TRBV7-9 and TRBJ2-3; tentative D call: TRBD1 (6 bases). This CDR3 has 16 amino acids. Per the germline V gene, CDR1 is SEHNR and CDR2 is FQNEAQ (reference sequence). Deletions cut 5 bases from V and 0 bases from J, with 15 bases between. CDR3 sequence: CASSRRGGLSTDTQYF. For the CDR3, the DNA is TGTGCCAGCAGCCGGAGAGGGGGTTTGAGCACAGATACGCAGTATTTT.

The chain uses TRBV28 and TRBJ1-1; possible D gene TRBD1, 6 bases. Germline V lookup: CDR1 MDHEN, CDR2 SYDVKM. The CDR3 spans 14 residues. Trimming took 7 bases from V and 5 from J, leaving 17 bases between them. The CDR3 protein is CASTLPQGRTEAFF. The CDR3 nucleotides are TGTGCCAGCACCCTCCCCCAGGGGAGAACTGAAGCTTTCTTT.

The V call is TRBV7-9, the J call TRBJ2-1; maybe TRBD2 (5 bases). V lost 5 bases to trimming and J lost 2 bases, with 19 bases between them. The CDR3 is 17 amino acids. Looked up from germline, CDR1 is SEHNR and CDR2 is FQNEAQ (reference sequence). CDR3 sequence reads: CASSPFASGRTYNEQFF. The DNA of the CDR3 is TGTGCCAGCAGCCCATTCGCCAGCGGCCGGACCTACAATGAGCAGTTCTTC.

This rearrangement joins TRBV28 to TRBJ2-3, with TRBD2 as a possible D gene (6 bases). The CDR3 totals 13 residues. V lost 7 bases, J lost 2 bases, and 10 bases lay in between. Germline CDR1 is MDHEN and CDR2 is SYDVKM. CDR3 protein: CASTAGYTDTQYF. In DNA form, the CDR3 reads TGTGCCAGCACCGCGGGATACACAGATACGCAGTATTTT. The full variable domain, rest sourced from reference TRBV28 and TRBJ2-3, is DVKVTQSSRYLVKRTGEKVFLECVQDMDHENMFWYRQDPGLGLRLIYFSYDVKMKEKGDIPEGYSVSREKKERFSLILESASTNQTSMYLCASTAGYTDTQYFGPGTRLTVL.

This clone was seen a handful of times. V and J are TRBV30 and TRBJ2-3; D perhaps matches TRBD1 (6 bases). With 3 bases removed from V and 5 bases from J, the gap between germline ends came to 9 bases. The germline gives CDR1 GTSNPN, CDR2 SVGIG (reference sequence). CDR3 length: 12 amino acids. Here the CDR3 DNA reads TGTGCCTGGAGACGGACAGAAGATACGCAGTATTTT. Translation gives CAWRRTEDTQYF.

The chain combines TRBV29-1 with TRBJ2-4, with D perhaps matching TRBD2 (5 bases). The V gene lost 6 bases and the J gene lost 0 bases, with 15 bases spanning the gap. CDR3 length: 15 amino acids. The V gene's germline CDR1 is SQVTM and CDR2 ANQGSEA. The DNA of the CDR3 is TGCAGCGTCTCCCTCGAGGGCTCAGCCAAAAACATTCAGTACTTC. Translated: CSVSLEGSAKNIQYF.

CDR3 in DNA: TGTGCCTGGAGTCCAGCCCGGACTAGCCCAGATACGCAGTATTTT. The encoded protein is CAWSPARTSPDTQYF. This chain connects TRBV30 to TRBJ2-3; 8 positions agree with TRBD2. Germline V CDR1 and CDR2: GTSNPN, SVGIG (reference sequence). The J segment lost 4 bases and the V segment lost 2 bases, leaving 8 bases of the junction unmatched. This CDR3 has 15 residues.

The V call is TRBV4-3, the J call TRBJ2-7; 11 positions agree with TRBD2. The CDR3 has 16 amino acids. Germline loops: CDR1 LGHNA, CDR2 YSLEER. Germline trimming cut 3 bases from V and 2 bases from J; bases unmatched to any gene: 6. CDR3 region: CASSQLSGRATYEQYF. The DNA for the CDR3 is TGCGCCAGCAGCCAGCTTAGCGGGAGGGCCACCTACGAGCAGTACTTC.

This clone was detected only a few times. The CDR3, as DNA: TGTGCCAGCAGCCGCACCGGGACAGGGGGCTACGAGCAGTACTTC. Translation: CASSRTGTGGYEQYF. This sequence joins TRBV7-2 and TRBJ2-7; 11 bases agree with TRBD1. V lost 5 bases, J lost 3 bases, and 6 bases stayed unmatched. Looked up from germline, CDR1 is SGHTA and CDR2 is FQGNSA. The CDR3 is made up of 15 amino acids.

This clone was recorded a few times. V usage is TRBV10-2 and J usage is TRBJ2-1; 8 bases agree with TRBD2. The CDR3 is 15 amino acids. V trimming: 6 bases; J trimming: 0 bases; junction bases outside the gene matches: 4. Germline V gene sequence: CDR1 WSHSY, CDR2 SAAADI. The DNA for the CDR3 is TGCGCCAGCAGGTTAGCGGGAAGCTCCTACAATGAGCAGTTCTTC. It is translated as CASRLAGSSYNEQFF.

This clone has just one count. J is TRBJ2-7 and V is TRBV5-1; 9 positions match TRBD1. J gave up 2 bases and V 4 bases, and 1 base lay outside the gene matches. Germline-derived CDR1 and CDR2 are SGHRS and YFSETQ. This CDR3 spans 13 amino acids. The CDR3 reads CASSRDRAYEQYF. In DNA form, the CDR3 reads TGCGCCAGCAGCCGGGACAGGGCCTACGAGCAGTACTTC. The complete variable domain, with remaining parts taken from reference TRBV5-1 and TRBJ2-7, reads KAGVTQTPRYLIKTRGQQVTLSCSPISGHRSVSWYQQTPGQGLQFLFEYFSETQRNKGNFPGRFSGRQFSNSRSEMNVSTLELGDSALYLCASSRDRAYEQYFGPGTRLTVT.

The V and J genes are TRBV27 and TRBJ1-1; 9 positions match TRBD1. The junction had 5 bases not matched to a gene; V was cut back by 6 bases and J by 0 bases. Germline-derived CDR1 and CDR2 are MNHEY and SMNVEV (reference sequence). The CDR3 spans 15 residues. DNA of the CDR3: TGTGCCAGCAGCACTCGACAGGGGGTGAACACTGAAGCTTTCTTT. Translating it yields CASSTRQGVNTEAFF.

This rearrangement joins TRBV27 to TRBJ2-3; 9 bases fit TRBD2. Germline loops: CDR1 MNHEY, CDR2 SMNVEV (reference sequence). The CDR3 extends over 15 amino acids. The V segment lost 5 bases and the J segment 6 bases; nucleotides outside the gene matches: 9. This CDR3 reads CASSPGLASYDTQYF. The CDR3 region has the DNA TGTGCCAGCAGTCCGGGACTAGCTTCCTATGATACGCAGTATTTT.

V and J are TRBV7-3 and TRBJ2-7; TRBD1 is a possible D gene (6 bases). CDR3 length: 14 amino acids. The germline V gene has CDR1 SGHTA and CDR2 FQGTGA. V was clipped by 8 bases and J by 2 bases, with 16 bases between them. The CDR3 spells CASGTWGPTYEQYF. CDR3 coding DNA: TGTGCCAGCGGCACCTGGGGGCCCACCTACGAGCAGTACTTC.

A remark on this clone: This CDR3 is also generated by other DNA sequences in the sample. The chain uses TRBV5-1 and TRBJ1-2; TRBD1 agrees at 7 bases. Unmatched junction bases numbered 1, after V lost 0 bases and J lost 8 bases. The CDR3 covers 12 residues. Germline-derived CDR1 and CDR2 are SGHRS and YFSETQ. CDR3 coding DNA: TGCGCCAGCAGCTTGGACAGGGGCGGCTACACCTTC. Amino acid sequence: CASSLDRGGYTF.

This chain connects TRBV6-4 to TRBJ1-1, with 7 bases identical to TRBD1. This CDR3 has 13 amino acids. V was pared by 9 bases and J by 10 bases, with 14 bases of the junction left unmatched. The germline V gene encodes CDR1 MRHNA and CDR2 SNTAGT. The CDR3 coding sequence is TGTGCCAGTCGGGGGCGGGACAGTCGAGTAGCTTTCTTT. Protein: CASRGRDSRVAFF.

CDR3 region: CSVEGAGFVAYTEAFF. CDR3 DNA sequence: TGCAGCGTTGAAGGTGCCGGGTTTGTCGCGTACACTGAAGCTTTCTTT. The chain recombines TRBV29-1 with TRBJ1-1, with D uncertain. Deletions cut 1 base from V and 3 bases from J, with 18 bases between. The CDR3 is 16 residues long. The V gene's germline CDR1 is SQVTM and CDR2 ANQGSEA. Combining the CDR3 with reference TRBV29-1 and TRBJ1-1 gives the whole variable domain SAVISQKPSRDICQRGTSLTIQCQVDSQVTMMFWYRQQPGQSLTLIATANQGSEATYESGFVIDKFPISRPNLTFSTLTVSNMSPEDSSIYLCSVEGAGFVAYTEAFFGQGTRLTVV.

The rearrangement joins TRBV11-2 to TRBJ1-2, with 7 bases fitting TRBD1. Losses at the gene ends were 5 bases for V and 8 bases for J; bases not matched to a gene: 8. This CDR3 contains 13 residues. Germline loops: CDR1 SGHAT, CDR2 FQNNGV. In DNA form, the CDR3 reads TGTGCCAGCAGCCGACCCACAGGGGACGGCTACACCTTC. Translated, it gives CASSRPTGDGYTF.

V usage is TRBV7-9 and J usage is TRBJ2-3; D might be TRBD2 (6 bases). This CDR3 has 15 amino acids. Trimming cost V 6 bases and J 4 bases, with 17 bases left between them. Germline CDR1 SEHNR, CDR2 FQNEAQ (reference sequence). CDR3 in amino acids: CASSRDFGRPDTQYF. CDR3 in DNA: TGTGCCAGCAGTCGGGACTTCGGGCGCCCAGATACGCAGTATTTT.